These T cell receptor beta chains were read from a single sample in a study of blood T cell repertoires in COVID-19. Method: immunoSEQ multiplex PCR; TCRdb's copy keeps in-frame clones and lacks some. The table has approximately 470,000 clones, 87% seen once. The sequencing input was PBMCs or T cells enriched from blood (not recorded which). The receptors were gathered from a woman younger than 35 who had recovered from COVID-19. CDR3s include the opening cysteine and the closing phenylalanine or tryptophan. Each record gives: clone size, V gene, D gene, J gene, CDR3 DNA, CDR3 protein. D genes are given only for firm matches. Clone size is given for some rows only: seen once, a few or many times, or a class if the clone is expanded.

abundance: NA
v_gene: TRBV27
d_gene: NA
j_gene: TRBJ2-3
CDR3nt: TGTGCCAGCAGTATACTTCATCCGGGGGGCACAGATACGCAGTATTTT
CDR3aa: CASSILHPGGTDTQYF

abundance: NA
v_gene: TRBV28
d_gene: NA
j_gene: TRBJ1-6
CDR3nt: TGTGCCAGCAGTTTAGGGCAGTTGGCCCTCCACTTT
CDR3aa: CASSLGQLALHF

abundance: NA
v_gene: TRBV7-3
d_gene: NA
j_gene: TRBJ1-6
CDR3nt: TGTGCCAGCAGCTTAAGCGGGGAATTGTCACCCCTCCACTTT
CDR3aa: CASSLSGELSPLHF

abundance: NA
v_gene: TRBV5-1
d_gene: NA
j_gene: TRBJ2-5
CDR3nt: TGCGCCAGCAGCACCACAGGGCAAGAGACCCAGTACTTC
CDR3aa: CASSTTGQETQYF

abundance: NA
v_gene: TRBV19
d_gene: NA
j_gene: TRBJ1-1
CDR3nt: TGTGCCAGTAGTGGAAGGGGCATGAACACTGAAGCTTTCTTT
CDR3aa: CASSGRGMNTEAFF

abundance: NA
v_gene: TRBV12-3/TRBV12-4
d_gene: NA
j_gene: TRBJ1-1
CDR3nt: TGTGCCAGCAGTACAGGAGGGACTGAAGCTTTCTTT
CDR3aa: CASSTGGTEAFF

abundance: NA
v_gene: TRBV14
d_gene: NA
j_gene: TRBJ1-4
CDR3nt: TGTGCCAGCAGCCAAGATCGCGGAGCATTTGAAAAACTGTTTTTT
CDR3aa: CASSQDRGAFEKLFF

abundance: NA
v_gene: TRBV29-1
d_gene: NA
j_gene: TRBJ1-3
CDR3nt: TGCAGCGTTGAAGGAAACAGAGGGGGCTCTGGAAACACCATATATTTT
CDR3aa: CSVEGNRGGSGNTIYF

abundance: NA
v_gene: TRBV7-2
d_gene: TRBD1
j_gene: TRBJ1-1
CDR3nt: TGTGCCAGCAGCTTGGGACAGGGCCTTAATATAAACACTGAAGCTTTCTTT
CDR3aa: CASSLGQGLNINTEAFF

abundance: NA
v_gene: TRBV2
d_gene: NA
j_gene: TRBJ1-2
CDR3nt: TGTGCCAGCAGCTTTACGACAGAAGACTATGGCTACACCTTC
CDR3aa: CASSFTTEDYGYTF

abundance: NA
v_gene: TRBV5-1
d_gene: NA
j_gene: TRBJ1-4
CDR3nt: TGCGCCAGCAGCCCCCTATCGACTAATGAAAAACTGTTTTTT
CDR3aa: CASSPLSTNEKLFF

abundance: NA
v_gene: TRBV7-9
d_gene: TRBD1
j_gene: TRBJ1-4
CDR3nt: TGTGCCAGCAGCCTCCCCCCGACAGGGTTGGAGGGTGAAAAACTGTTTTTT
CDR3aa: CASSLPPTGLEGEKLFF

abundance: NA
v_gene: TRBV5-1
d_gene: NA
j_gene: TRBJ1-5
CDR3nt: TGCGCCAGCAGATTCGGGACTGATAGCAATCAGCCCCAGCATTTT
CDR3aa: CASRFGTDSNQPQHF

abundance: NA
v_gene: TRBV5-4
d_gene: NA
j_gene: TRBJ2-1
CDR3nt: TGTGCCAGCAGCTTGGCCCTCCCCGGTGAGCAGTTCTTC
CDR3aa: CASSLALPGEQFF

abundance: NA
v_gene: TRBV30
d_gene: TRBD1
j_gene: TRBJ2-3
CDR3nt: TGTGCCTGGATTCCGGGACAGGGGGTTAAATCCACAGATACGCAGTATTTT
CDR3aa: CAWIPGQGVKSTDTQYF

abundance: once
v_gene: TRBV5-6
d_gene: NA
j_gene: TRBJ2-1
CDR3nt: TGTGCCAGCAGCCTAGGCCTGCCCTACAATGAGCAGTTCTTC
CDR3aa: CASSLGLPYNEQFF

abundance: NA
v_gene: TRBV6-6
d_gene: NA
j_gene: TRBJ2-5
CDR3nt: TGTGCCAGCAGTGGGGGACTCAATCCGGGAGAGACCCAGTACTTC
CDR3aa: CASSGGLNPGETQYF

abundance: NA
v_gene: TRBV15
d_gene: NA
j_gene: TRBJ2-1
CDR3nt: TGTGCCACCAGCAGGGATAGATCTAGGGGGGAGCAGTTCTTC
CDR3aa: CATSRDRSRGEQFF

abundance: NA
v_gene: TRBV28
d_gene: NA
j_gene: TRBJ2-3
CDR3nt: TGTGCCAGCAGTTTCCTGGACACCAACACAGATACGCAGTATTTT
CDR3aa: CASSFLDTNTDTQYF

abundance: NA
v_gene: TRBV6-5
d_gene: NA
j_gene: TRBJ2-5
CDR3nt: TGTGCCAGCAGTTACTCGGACAGACAAGAGACCCAGTACTTC
CDR3aa: CASSYSDRQETQYF

abundance: NA
v_gene: TRBV29-1
d_gene: TRBD1
j_gene: TRBJ2-4
CDR3nt: TGCAGCCAATGGACAGGGCGATTAAACATTCAGTACTTC
CDR3aa: CSQWTGRLNIQYF

abundance: NA
v_gene: TRBV19
d_gene: TRBD1
j_gene: TRBJ1-1
CDR3nt: TGTGCCAGTAGTATTACAGGGGTAACTGAAGCTTTCTTT
CDR3aa: CASSITGVTEAFF

abundance: NA
v_gene: TRBV7-8
d_gene: NA
j_gene: TRBJ1-5
CDR3nt: TGTGCCAGCAGCGTAACAGGGAATGGCAATCAGCCCCAGCATTTT
CDR3aa: CASSVTGNGNQPQHF

abundance: NA
v_gene: TRBV2
d_gene: TRBD1
j_gene: TRBJ1-2
CDR3nt: TGTGCCAGCAGTGTCGGACAGGGGGGCTACACCTTC
CDR3aa: CASSVGQGGYTF

abundance: NA
v_gene: TRBV19
d_gene: NA
j_gene: TRBJ1-5
CDR3nt: TGTGCCAGTAGTATCAGTGGTCAGCCCCAGCATTTT
CDR3aa: CASSISGQPQHF

abundance: NA
v_gene: TRBV19
d_gene: NA
j_gene: TRBJ1-3
CDR3nt: TGTGCCAGTTTTGACCCCGCAGGGCTCATCGCTGGAAACACCATATATTTT
CDR3aa: CASFDPAGLIAGNTIYF

abundance: NA
v_gene: TRBV10-3
d_gene: TRBD1
j_gene: TRBJ1-6
CDR3nt: TGTGCCATCCGGGACAGTAATTCACCCCTCCACTTT
CDR3aa: CAIRDSNSPLHF

abundance: NA
v_gene: TRBV19
d_gene: NA
j_gene: TRBJ2-1
CDR3nt: TGTGCCAGTACTAGCGCAAGCTCCTACAATGAGCAGTTCTTC
CDR3aa: CASTSASSYNEQFF

abundance: NA
v_gene: TRBV3-1/TRBV3-2
d_gene: NA
j_gene: TRBJ1-5
CDR3nt: TGTGCCAGCAGCCGAGGTCTCAATCAGCCCCAGCATTTT
CDR3aa: CASSRGLNQPQHF

abundance: NA
v_gene: TRBV9
d_gene: NA
j_gene: TRBJ1-2
CDR3nt: TGTGCCAGCGCCCGAGGTGTTTCCGGTAACTATGGCTACACCTTC
CDR3aa: CASARGVSGNYGYTF

abundance: NA
v_gene: TRBV5-1
d_gene: TRBD1
j_gene: TRBJ1-6
CDR3nt: TGCGCCAGCAGCCCCCAGGGGGATAATTCACCCCTCCACTTT
CDR3aa: CASSPQGDNSPLHF

abundance: NA
v_gene: TRBV27
d_gene: TRBD2
j_gene: TRBJ2-3
CDR3nt: TGTGCCAGCAGTAATAGCGGGGGAAGCACAGATACGCAGTATTTT
CDR3aa: CASSNSGGSTDTQYF

abundance: NA
v_gene: TRBV7-2
d_gene: TRBD2
j_gene: TRBJ2-7
CDR3nt: TGTGCCAGCAGCTTTGAGCGGGGACACGAGCAGTACTTC
CDR3aa: CASSFERGHEQYF

abundance: NA
v_gene: TRBV7-2
d_gene: NA
j_gene: TRBJ2-3
CDR3nt: TGTGCCAGCAGCCTCGGGACTTCCACTAGCACAGATACGCAGTATTTT
CDR3aa: CASSLGTSTSTDTQYF

abundance: few
v_gene: TRBV19
d_gene: TRBD1
j_gene: TRBJ1-5
CDR3nt: TGTGCCAGTAGTAGGGGGGCGGAGGGGGCGCGAAGACAGCCCCAGCATTTT
CDR3aa: CASSRGAEGARRQPQHF

abundance: NA
v_gene: TRBV7-9
d_gene: NA
j_gene: TRBJ1-2
CDR3nt: TGTGCCAGCAGCCCAGGTAGTGGCTACACCTTC
CDR3aa: CASSPGSGYTF

abundance: NA
v_gene: TRBV30
d_gene: NA
j_gene: TRBJ1-6
CDR3nt: TGTGCCTGGAAACTGACAGGATTAAATTCACCCCTCCACTTT
CDR3aa: CAWKLTGLNSPLHF

abundance: NA
v_gene: TRBV29-1
d_gene: TRBD2
j_gene: TRBJ2-3
CDR3nt: TGCAGCGTTGAACTGGCGGGGGGGCCGGATACGCAGTATTTT
CDR3aa: CSVELAGGPDTQYF